Listed below are T cell receptor beta chains from one sample, sequenced in a study of T cells in Graves' hyperthyroidism and ophthalmopathy. TCRdb recomputed calls from the multiplex PCR reads with MiXCR, one row per CDR3 protein. The table shows fewer than 750,000 distinct CDR3 sequences, with 35% to 55% occurring only once. The source material was peripheral blood or thyroid tissue (not recorded which). The source of these receptors is a woman between 18 and 29 years old with Graves' hyperthyroidism. Both conserved end residues are part of each CDR3. A D gene is named only where the DNA matches it firmly. Clone size is stated in some rows and not others, as once, few, many or a class when expanded.

v_gene	abundance	j_gene	d_gene	CDR3nt	CDR3aa
TRBV12-5	-	TRBJ2-7	-	TGTGCTAGTGGCTGGGGTTTAGCCTACGAGCAGTGCTTC	CASGWGLAYEQCF
TRBV2	many	TRBJ2-6	TRBD1	TGTGCCAGGACAGGGGAATCTGGGGCCAACGTCCTGACTTTC	CARTGESGANVLTF
TRBV20-1	-	TRBJ2-5	-	TGCAGTGCCCCGGACAGTCTTGCCGAGACCCAGTACTTC	CSAPDSLAETQYF
TRBV20-1	many	TRBJ1-5	-	TGCAGTGCTAGAGAGTATAGCAATCAGCCCCAGCATTTT	CSAREYSNQPQHF
TRBV7-9	many	TRBJ2-7	TRBD2	TGTGCCAGCAGCAAAGATAGCGGGAGCTACTACGAGCAGTACTTC	CASSKDSGSYYEQYF
TRBV29-1	-	TRBJ2-5	TRBD2	TGCAGCGTTGAGATACTAGCGGGAGGGGAAGGGTACGGAGAGACCCAGTACTTC	CSVEILAGGEGYGETQYF
TRBV6-2/TRBV6-3	many	TRBJ2-2	-	TGTGCCAGCACCCTTAGTTGGACCGGGGAGCTGTTTTTT	CASTLSWTGELFF
TRBV19	many	TRBJ1-2	TRBD1	TGTGCCAGTAGTATTAGAGGGGGCGTCTATGGCTACACCTTC	CASSIRGGVYGYTF
TRBV7-9	many	TRBJ1-2	-	TGTGCCAGCAGCGGAACCGGGACACATTTTAACTATGGCTACACCTTC	CASSGTGTHFNYGYTF
TRBV7-8	many	TRBJ1-5	-	TGTGCCAGCAGCCCAACAGGGTTCAATCAGCCCCAGCATTTT	CASSPTGFNQPQHF
TRBV7-9	many	TRBJ2-2	-	TGTGCCAGCAGCTTTAGCGAGGAGCTGTTTTTT	CASSFSEELFF
TRBV7-9	-	TRBJ2-7	TRBD2	TGTGCCAGCAGCCGGAGGACGGGAGGGGGGAATGAGCAGTACTTC	CASSRRTGGGNEQYF
TRBV6-4	-	TRBJ1-6	-	TGTGCCAGCAGTGACTCGACGAGCTCCTATAATTCACCCCTCCACTTT	CASSDSTSSYNSPLHF
TRBV6-5	-	TRBJ2-6	-	TGTGCCAGCAGTTACTCGGACCGCTCTGGGGCCAACGTCCTGACTTTC	CASSYSDRSGANVLTF
TRBV29-1	-	TRBJ1-4	TRBD1	TGCAGCGTTAGACAGGGAATTGGAGAAAAACTGTTTTTT	CSVRQGIGEKLFF
TRBV29-1	-	TRBJ1-5	TRBD1	TGCAGCGTTGAGGGACAGGGGGACGGTCAGCCCCAGCATTTT	CSVEGQGDGQPQHF
TRBV4-1	many	TRBJ2-5	-	TGCGCCAGCCATAACCTTGGGGCTCGACAAGAGACCCAGTACTTC	CASHNLGARQETQYF
TRBV4-2	-	TRBJ1-2	-	TGTGCCAGCAGCGACCGGGGCACTAACTATGGCTACACCTTC	CASSDRGTNYGYTF
TRBV19	many	TRBJ2-2	TRBD1	TGTGCCAGTAGTTTAATCTCCGACAGGGGAAAGCTGTTTTTT	CASSLISDRGKLFF
TRBV7-9	-	TRBJ2-7	TRBD2	TGTGCCAGCAGCTATAGCGGGAGGGTTGAGCAGTACTTC	CASSYSGRVEQYF
TRBV20-1	many	TRBJ2-7	-	TGCAGTGCTAACGGCCCGGAGTCCTACGAGCAGTACTTC	CSANGPESYEQYF
TRBV10-1	once	TRBJ2-5	-	TGCGCCAGCAGCGTTGCCAGGAGGCCCCAAGAGACCCAGTACTTC	CASSVARRPQETQYF
TRBV5-1	-	TRBJ2-1	-	TGCGCCAGCAGCTTGCTCCGGGACACAGAGTTCTTC	CASSLLRDTEFF
TRBV29-1	many	TRBJ1-1	-	TGCAGCGTAGGCGGAGGGGGGAACACTGAAGCTTTCTTT	CSVGGGGNTEAFF
TRBV20-1	-	TRBJ1-6	-	TGCAGTGCTAGCCCTCCCAAGGGGGGAAGGGTCTATTCACCCCTCCACTTT	CSASPPKGGRVYSPLHF
TRBV29-1	-	TRBJ2-7	TRBD2	TGCAGCGCACGGCGGGAGAAGTACGAGCAGTACTTC	CSARREKYEQYF
TRBV5-1	many	TRBJ2-7	TRBD2	TGCGCCAGCAGCTTACCGAGCGGCGGGAGGGAACCCTACGAGCAGTACTTC	CASSLPSGGREPYEQYF
TRBV15	few	TRBJ2-5	TRBD2	TGTGCCACCAGCAGGGGGGGGGTAGCGGGAGAAGAGACCCAGTACTTC	CATSRGGVAGEETQYF
TRBV7-2	-	TRBJ2-7	-	TGCGCCAGCAGCAAGGACGCGGGAAACTCCTACGAGCAGTACTTC	CASSKDAGNSYEQYF
TRBV6-1	many	TRBJ1-5	-	TGTGCCAGCAGGGTGACACGAGATCAGCCCCAGCATTTT	CASRVTRDQPQHF
TRBV7-2	many	TRBJ1-5	TRBD1	TGTGCCAGCAGCTTAATGAAGGGAGGACAGGCGCTCAATCAGCCCCAGCATTTT	CASSLMKGGQALNQPQHF
TRBV6-6	-	TRBJ1-5	-	TGTGCCAGCAGAAGACCTATCTCGGAGGGATATAGCAATCAGCCCCAGCATTTT	CASRRPISEGYSNQPQHF
TRBV10-3	-	TRBJ2-2	TRBD1	TGTGCCATCAGTGAAGGACAGGGGGTGAACACCGGGGAGCTGTTTTTT	CAISEGQGVNTGELFF
TRBV20-1	many	TRBJ1-6	-	TGCAGTGCTAGAGACTCAGGACGGAGCTCCTATAATTCACCCCTCCACTTT	CSARDSGRSSYNSPLHF
TRBV20-1	-	TRBJ1-5	-	TGCAGTGCTATTGACAATTTTCGGCCCCAGCGTTTT	CSAIDNFRPQRF
TRBV6-2/TRBV6-3	once	TRBJ2-7	TRBD1	TGTGCCAGCAGTCTCGGACAGGGGATAAGGGCCGAGCAGTACTTC	CASSLGQGIRAEQYF
TRBV6-5	-	TRBJ2-7	TRBD2	TGTGCCAGCAGTTCCCCCCGTCTAGCGGGAGCCGGGAGGTCCTACGAGCAGTACTTC	CASSSPRLAGAGRSYEQYF
TRBV29-1	-	TRBJ1-2	-	TGCAGCGTTCCCCTCTCGACCGGGAGTATGGATGAGGAAGGGGCATTGGGCTACACCTTC	CSVPLSTGSMDEEGALGYTF
TRBV20-1	-	TRBJ2-7	-	TGCAGTGCTGGCAAGGAAGTCATGCCCTACGAGCAGTACTTC	CSAGKEVMPYEQYF
TRBV7-9	many	TRBJ2-1	-	TGTGCCAGCAGCCCAAGTTATGAGCAGTTCTTC	CASSPSYEQFF
TRBV2	-	TRBJ2-7	-	TGTGCCAGCAGTGTAAGGGACCTGTATGACGAGCAGTACTTC	CASSVRDLYDEQYF
TRBV30	-	TRBJ2-6	-	TGTGCCTGGATTAAGGTGGCTACTGGGGCCAACGTCCTGACTTTC	CAWIKVATGANVLTF
TRBV29-1	-	TRBJ1-2	-	TGCAGCGTTAGGGCAGGGTGGGGCGGCTACACCTTC	CSVRAGWGGYTF
TRBV7-2	many	TRBJ2-5	-	TGTGCCAGCAGCTTAGGGCTAGCAGCCCGAGAGACCCAGTACTTC	CASSLGLAARETQYF
TRBV5-6	-	TRBJ2-5	-	TGTGCCAGCAGCCTACTAGGGGGAGATAGCAATCAGCCCCAGTACTTC	CASSLLGGDSNQPQYF
TRBV29-1	-	TRBJ2-5	-	TGCAGCGTTGTTGCAGGGGAGACCCAGTACTTC	CSVVAGETQYF
TRBV7-9	once	TRBJ2-5	TRBD1	TGTGCCAGCCGCGCCGGACCCGGGACAGAAGAGACCCAGTACTTC	CASRAGPGTEETQYF
TRBV20-1	many	TRBJ1-6	-	TGCAGTGCTAGAGGGACGGACTATAATTCACCCCTCCACTTT	CSARGTDYNSPLHF
TRBV24-1	-	TRBJ1-4	-	TGTGCCACCAGTGATCAGCGGGACAATAATGAAAAACTGTTTTTT	CATSDQRDNNEKLFF
TRBV12-3/TRBV12-4	-	TRBJ1-1	-	TGTGCCAGCAGGGGGCGCGGGAACACTGAAGCTTTCTTT	CASRGRGNTEAFF